One and the same sample provided the 19 T cell receptor beta chains below, sequenced in a study of blood T cell repertoires in COVID-19. Data came from immunoSEQ multiplex PCR; TCRdb stores just in-frame clones and leaves some out. The table includes a few hundred thousand clones, around 84% detected once. Sequencing was done on a sample of PBMCs or T cells enriched from blood (not recorded which). The receptors come from a woman in her forties or fifties who had been exposed to COVID-19.

V is TRBV18 and J is TRBJ2-7; 10 bases are shared with TRBD1. Germline CDR1 KGHSH, CDR2 LQKENI. This CDR3 is built from 15 residues. Unmatched junction bases numbered 7, after V lost 5 bases and J lost 3 bases. CDR3 sequence: CASSFSTGGYYEQYF. The CDR3 coding sequence is TGTGCCAGCTCATTCTCGACAGGGGGCTACTACGAGCAGTACTTC.

The rearrangement joins TRBV6-1 to TRBJ2-7; TRBD1 aligns across 7 bases. CDR3 length: 13 amino acids. J gave up 3 bases and V 8 bases, and 7 bases lay outside the gene matches. The germline V gene has CDR1 MNHNS and CDR2 SASEGT. CDR3 loop: CASGGQPRYEQYF. The CDR3 DNA reads TGTGCCAGCGGGGGACAGCCCCGCTACGAGCAGTACTTC.

V and J are TRBV7-3 and TRBJ2-3; TRBD2 aligns across 8 bases. The germline V gene has CDR1 SGHTA and CDR2 FQGTGA. V gave up 6 bases and J gave up 1 base; unmatched junction bases: 9. This CDR3 has 16 amino acids. CDR3 sequence: CASSQGWRGGTDTQYF. The CDR3 bases are TGTGCCAGCAGTCAAGGCTGGCGGGGGGGCACAGATACGCAGTATTTT. Using reference TRBV7-3 and TRBJ2-3 for the parts outside the CDR3, the full variable domain is GAGVSQTPSNKVTEKGKYVELRCDPISGHTALYWYRQSLGQGPEFLIYFQGTGAADDSGLPNDRFFAVRPEGSVSTLKIQRTERGDSAVYLCASSQGWRGGTDTQYFGPGTRLTVL.

This rearrangement joins TRBV9 to TRBJ2-1; 10 bases are shared with TRBD2. CDR1 SGDLS and CDR2 YYNGEE come from the germline V gene. The V gene end was trimmed by 2 bases and the J gene end by 8 bases; junction bases not matched to a gene: 7. CDR3 length equals 15 residues. In DNA form, the CDR3 reads TGTGCCAGCAGCGTTGTAGCGGGGGGATCGGATGAGCAGTTCTTC. Residues: CASSVVAGGSDEQFF.

This sequence joins TRBV29-1 and TRBJ1-1, with 7 bases matching TRBD1. The germline CDR1 and CDR2 sequences are SQVTM and ANQGSEA. With V trimmed by 4 bases and J by 7 bases, 9 bases remained unmatched. There are 13 residues in the CDR3. Here the CDR3 DNA reads TGCAGCGTTGCCCTCTCCTGGACAGGTGAAGCTTTCTTT. Encoded protein: CSVALSWTGEAFF.

The chain recombines TRBV7-2 with TRBJ1-5; 7 positions agree with TRBD1. V trimming: 7 bases; J trimming: 2 bases; junction bases outside the gene matches: 5. The CDR3 contains 14 residues. From germline, CDR1 is SGHTA and CDR2 FQGNSA. Written as DNA, the CDR3 is TGTGCCAGCAATCTGGGACAGCGCAATCAGCCCCAGCATTTT. Translation: CASNLGQRNQPQHF.

The V and J genes are TRBV27 and TRBJ2-3; 11 bases fit TRBD2. CDR1 is MNHEY and CDR2 is SMNVEV in the germline V gene (reference sequence). The CDR3 loop spans 15 amino acids. The J segment lost 4 bases and the V segment lost 6 bases, leaving 6 bases of the junction unmatched. The chain's CDR3 is CASRGTSGRPDTQYF. The CDR3 nucleotides read TGTGCCAGCAGGGGGACTAGCGGTCGTCCAGATACGCAGTATTTT.

This rearrangement joins TRBV19 to TRBJ1-1, with unresolved D. Trimming left V 3 bases short and J 1 base short, with 9 bases between. Germline loops: CDR1 LNHDA, CDR2 SQIVND (reference sequence). The CDR3 is 14 residues long. The CDR3 reads CASSISQPNTEAFF. CDR3 sequence (DNA): TGTGCCAGTAGTATTTCACAACCGAACACTGAAGCTTTCTTT.

The V and J genes are TRBV11-1 and TRBJ1-1, with D unresolved. V was trimmed by 5 bases and J by 2 bases, leaving 12 bases between them. CDR1 is SGHAT, CDR2 FQDESV, per germline (reference sequence). The CDR3 extends over 14 amino acids. The CDR3 loop is CASSSRTVNTEAFF. CDR3 nucleotide sequence: TGTGCCAGCAGCAGCCGGACTGTTAACACTGAAGCTTTCTTT.

The gene calls are TRBV6-4 and TRBJ2-2; a weak D match, TRBD1 (6 bases). V was pared by 3 bases and J by 4 bases, with 9 bases between. There are 14 residues in the CDR3. CDR1 and CDR2 from the germline V gene are MRHNA and SNTAGT. The CDR3: CASSERGSTGELFF. The CDR3 nucleotides read TGTGCCAGCAGTGAGAGGGGGAGCACCGGGGAGCTGTTTTTT.

This clone occurred once. The gene calls are TRBV5-4 and TRBJ2-7, with TRBD1 identical over 7 bases. CDR3 length: 14 residues. The ends lost 4 bases at V and 2 bases at J; junction bases unmatched: 6. Per the germline V gene, CDR1 is SGHNT and CDR2 is YYREEE (reference sequence). The CDR3 is CASSPTDRAYEQYF. DNA of the CDR3: TGTGCCAGCAGCCCAACCGACAGGGCCTACGAGCAGTACTTC.

CDR3 sequence reads: CASSIQGSSSPLHF. DNA of the CDR3: TGTGCCAGTAGTATACAGGGTTCTAGTTCACCCCTCCACTTT. This chain joins TRBV19 and TRBJ1-6; weak D call: TRBD1 (5 bases). CDR1 and CDR2 from the germline V gene are LNHDA and SQIVND (reference sequence). Trimming left V 2 bases short and J 9 bases short, with 11 bases between. This CDR3 has 14 amino acids.

The chain employs TRBV28 and TRBJ1-5; no definite D call. From germline, CDR1 is MDHEN and CDR2 SYDVKM. The CDR3 is 14 amino acids. Trimming pared 3 bases from V and 7 bases from J, leaving 13 bases between. As DNA, the CDR3 is TGTGCCAGCAGTTTTTGGCGGGATGGACAGCCCCAGCATTTT. It is translated as CASSFWRDGQPQHF.

This chain links TRBV2 with TRBJ2-2; D may be TRBD2 (5 bases). Germline CDR1 is SNHLY and CDR2 is FYNNEI. Trimming left V 6 bases short and J 4 bases short, with 15 bases between. This CDR3 is built from 15 residues. The CDR3 here is CASRGKSAGTGELFF. Written as DNA, the CDR3 is TGTGCCAGCAGGGGGAAGAGCGCGGGCACCGGGGAGCTGTTTTTT.

This clone came up a few times. This chain joins TRBV6-4 and TRBJ2-3; 8 positions match TRBD2. The trim removed 7 bases at V and 1 base at J, leaving 7 bases unmatched. Germline lookup yields CDR1 MRHNA and CDR2 SNTAGT. CDR3 length equals 15 residues. The CDR3 reads CASTEGAGGTDTQYF. DNA of the CDR3: TGTGCCAGCACCGAGGGAGCGGGGGGCACAGATACGCAGTATTTT.

The chain couples TRBV28 to TRBJ2-5; TRBD2 aligns across 8 bases. The CDR3 runs 15 residues. Germline CDR1 MDHEN, CDR2 SYDVKM. Trimming cost V 5 bases and J 0 bases; bases outside gene matches: 5. CDR3 in amino acids: CASSLLSGNQETQYF. The CDR3 DNA is TGTGCCAGCAGTCTACTTAGCGGGAACCAAGAGACCCAGTACTTC.

The chain employs TRBV11-1 and TRBJ1-1, with D uncertain. Trimming left V 4 bases short and J 1 base short, with 10 bases between. Germline CDR1 SGHAT, CDR2 FQDESV (reference sequence). This CDR3 is built from 14 residues. The DNA of the CDR3 is TGTGCCAGCAGCTCAGGAGGACGGAACACTGAAGCTTTCTTT. Translating it yields CASSSGGRNTEAFF.

The CDR3 DNA reads as TGCGCCAGCAGCGTCGGACAGTCCTACGAGCAGTACTTC. Amino acids: CASSVGQSYEQYF. The rearrangement joins TRBV10-2 to TRBJ2-7, with D maybe TRBD1 (6 bases). The germline V gene encodes CDR1 WSHSY and CDR2 SAAADI. The CDR3 totals 13 residues. The V gene lost 6 bases and the J gene lost 1 base, with 10 bases spanning the gap.

Of note for this clone: Compared with germline, one end of the junction differs, possibly owing to a read error. Written as DNA, the CDR3 is TGTGCCAGCAGCACAGTATGGTGGATGGACTTC. This translates into CASSTVWWMDF. The chain has TRBV12-3 or TRBV12-4 and TRBJ2-5; no firm D call. This CDR3 contains 11 residues.